What follows describes a single TCR beta chain. The target of this receptor is not known. Per-base quality was not reported, and no clone a single base away is much larger than it. V is cut by 8 bases and J by 5 bases, and the space between the germline ends is 9 bases. The cysteine opens and the phenylalanine closes a CDR3 of 11 amino acids. This entry keeps only the CDR3 DNA: 33 bases, framed from base 1. Per the germline V gene, MNHEY is the CDR1 and SVGAGI is the CDR2. Library prep was done by the immunoSEQ multiplex PCR assay. TCRdb provides this immuneACCESS table in a form limited to in-frame rearrangements. Some clones are lacking; in checked studies, under half of them reflect an unresolved V gene, and why the rest are absent is not known. In all, the sample holds approximately 79,000 clones, and approximately 90% of those were seen once. The ten largest clonotypes hold over 5.5% of the sample.

The record originates from a study of control samples from healthy donors and cancer patients (dated by TCRdb to about 2020). Here the chain combines TRBV6-5 and TRBJ1-2; no D segment can be confidently identified. This clonotype originated in a middle-aged man in good health. The sequencing sample was made of blood. The DNA sequence is TGTGCCAGCCGTAGGGATTATGGCTACACCTTC. Its protein is CASRRDYGYTF.